One and the same sample provided the 6 T cell receptor beta chains below, sequenced in a study of shared clonotypes between healthy human individuals (dated by TCRdb to 2019 to 2021). Preparation of the library involved the immunoSEQ multiplex PCR assay. TCRdb provides this immuneACCESS table in a form limited to in-frame rearrangements. Some clones are lacking; in checked studies, under half of them reflect an unresolved V gene, and why the rest are absent is not known. This sample has 2 million or so clones in its table, and approximately 94% of those were observed once. The ten largest clonotypes hold 0.85% to 1.3% of the sample. CD8 naive samples consisted of CD45RO-negative cells that were positively selected for CCR7, yielding a CD45RA+CCR7+ population without TemRA cells. What was sequenced was naive CD8+ T cells sorted from blood. In the paper's terms, the cell subset or site label means: CD45RA+CCR7+. Receptors were obtained from a man younger than 30 in good health.

Concerning this clone: Other DNA sequences in the sample encode the same CDR3. This chain uses TRBV4-1 with TRBJ1-1; D uncertain. Trimming pared 0 bases from V and 3 bases from J, leaving 8 bases between. The germline gives CDR1 MGHRA, CDR2 YSYEKL. This CDR3 has 14 amino acids. CDR3: CASSQETGYTEAFF. In DNA, the CDR3 is TGCGCCAGCAGCCAAGAGACTGGTTACACTGAAGCTTTCTTT.

J is TRBJ2-7 and V is TRBV5-4; 8 nucleotides agree with TRBD1. Trimming cost V 5 bases and J 2 bases; bases outside gene matches: 9. This CDR3 is 15 amino acids long. CDR1 and CDR2 from the germline V gene are SGHNT and YYREEE (reference sequence). The CDR3 DNA reads as TGTGCCAGCAGGTTCGGCGGGACAGGAACCTACGAGCAGTACTTC. Translating gives CASRFGGTGTYEQYF. Looking up the rest from reference TRBV5-4 and TRBJ2-7 gives the full variable domain: ETGVTQSPTHLIKTRGQQVTLRCSSQSGHNTVSWYQQALGQGPQFIFQYYREEENGRGNFPPRFSGLQFPNYSSELNVNALELDDSALYLCASRFGGTGTYEQYFGPGTRLTVT.

The chain joins TRBV11-2 to TRBJ1-4, with 9 nucleotides matching TRBD1. Germline CDR1 SGHAT, CDR2 FQNNGV. CDR3 length equals 17 residues. With 1 base clipped from V and 4 bases from J, the junction kept 7 bases outside the gene matches. The CDR3 spells CASSLGVTGGINEKLFF. The CDR3 coding sequence is TGTGCCAGCAGCTTAGGAGTGACAGGGGGTATTAATGAAAAACTGTTTTTT. Supplemented by reference TRBV11-2 and TRBJ1-4, the full variable domain reads EAGVAQSPRYKIIEKRQSVAFWCNPISGHATLYWYQQILGQGPKLLIQFQNNGVVDDSQLPKDRFSAERLKGVDSTLKIQPAKLEDSAVYLCASSLGVTGGINEKLFFGSGTQLSVL.

The chain uses TRBV6-5 and TRBJ1-2; 8 bases agree with TRBD1. V gave up 2 bases and J gave up 7 bases; unmatched junction bases: 6. The CDR3 consists of 14 residues. Germline V CDR1 and CDR2: MNHEY, SVGAGI. The CDR3 here is CASSYPGQGSGYTF. The CDR3 DNA follows: TGTGCCAGCAGTTACCCCGGACAGGGCAGTGGCTACACCTTC.

V and J are TRBV5-6 and TRBJ2-5, with 7 nucleotides matching TRBD2. V lost 0 bases and J lost 2; bases outside the gene matches: 7. Germline V gene lookup returns CDR1 SGHDT and CDR2 YYEEEE. The CDR3 is 16 amino acids. CDR3 sequence: CASSLGAAGKQETQYF. The CDR3 region has the DNA TGTGCCAGCAGCTTGGGGGCAGCGGGGAAACAAGAGACCCAGTACTTC.

The chain joins TRBV9 to TRBJ2-5, with D maybe TRBD2 (5 bases). Germline V gives CDR1 SGDLS, CDR2 YYNGEE. V dropped 0 bases and J dropped 5 bases, with 20 bases sitting between them. The length of the CDR3 is 17 residues. The CDR3 loop is CASSVGDIYRGWETQYF. The CDR3 DNA follows: TGTGCCAGCAGCGTAGGCGACATTTATCGAGGGTGGGAGACCCAGTACTTC.